The 8 T cell receptor beta chains given below trace back to one sample, sequenced in a study of identical twins. TCRdb re-called the 5' RACE reads with MiXCR, one entry per CDR3 protein. The profile shows 420,000 or so distinct CDR3 sequences, approximately 17% of them singletons. The sequencing sample was made of naive T cells sorted from blood. These receptors all stem from a man over 45 in good health.

This clonotype was detected only a few times. The J gene is TRBJ1-4, the V gene TRBV20-1; TRBD1 matches at 8 bases. Germline lookup yields CDR1 DFQATT and CDR2 SNEGSKA (reference sequence). The CDR3 has 13 residues. Germline trimming cut 6 bases from V and 4 bases from J; bases unmatched to any gene: 4. For the CDR3, the DNA is TGCAGTGCAAGGACAGGGATTAATGAAAAACTGTTTTTT. It codes for CSARTGINEKLFF.

This chain uses TRBV4-2 with TRBJ2-1; 7 positions match TRBD2. The length of the CDR3 is 17 residues. The germline CDR1 and CDR2 sequences are LGHNA and YNFKEQ. Losses at the gene ends were 3 bases for V and 7 bases for J; bases not matched to a gene: 15. CDR3 sequence: CASSQGGGGSGLNEQFF. CDR3 bases: TGTGCCAGCAGCCAGGGGGGTGGCGGGAGCGGATTGAATGAGCAGTTCTTC.

In this sample, this clonotype turned up many times. The chain has TRBV15 and TRBJ1-3; D uncertain. Germline CDR1 LNHNV, CDR2 YYDKDF (reference sequence). The CDR3 spans 13 residues. V was cut by 6 bases and J by 0 bases, with 6 bases left in between. Here the CDR3 reads CATRLHSGNTIYF. CDR3 coding DNA: TGTGCCACCAGGTTACACTCTGGAAACACCATATATTTT.

This clonotype has ten or more counts. The chain uses TRBV4-3 and TRBJ2-5, with D tentatively TRBD1 (6 bases). Germline loops: CDR1 LGHNA, CDR2 YSLEER. The CDR3 length is 15 residues. The V and J ends lost 3 bases and 5 bases respectively, with 16 bases between them. CDR3 sequence: CASSQEDSPHETQYF. CDR3 nucleotides: TGCGCCAGCAGCCAGGAGGACAGCCCTCACGAGACCCAGTACTTC.

This chain joins TRBV28 and TRBJ1-5; no definite D call. The CDR3 runs to 13 residues. Germline V gene lookup returns CDR1 MDHEN and CDR2 SYDVKM. Trimming took 6 bases from V and 10 from J, leaving 16 bases between them. CDR3: CASRLMYDLPQHF. The CDR3 DNA reads TGTGCCAGCAGACTTATGTACGATCTCCCCCAGCATTTT.

This clonotype has a handful of counts. The chain combines TRBV29-1 with TRBJ2-3; D is undetermined. This CDR3 region has 14 residues. The germline CDR1 and CDR2 sequences are SQVTM and ANQGSEA. The V end was cut by 6 bases, the J end by 0 bases, with 13 bases between. In nucleotides, the CDR3 is TGCAGCGTCATGGGCGCTTCTAGCACAGATACGCAGTATTTT. Encoded protein: CSVMGASSTDTQYF.

On this clonotype: This sequence may be a read error, since a much larger clone differs from it by one base. V and J are TRBV12-3 or TRBV12-4 and TRBJ1-4; TRBD1 might be the D (5 bases). The CDR3 extends over 13 amino acids. The CDR3 coding sequence is TGTGCCAGCATCCGCGACAGCAATGAAAAACTGCTTTTT. Encoded protein: CASIRDSNEKLLF.

The rearrangement links TRBV5-1 to TRBJ2-3; D is ambiguous. V lost 4 bases and J 4 bases, leaving 13 bases between the germline ends. The germline V gene has CDR1 SGHRS and CDR2 YFSETQ. The CDR3 runs to 14 residues. The CDR3 here is CASSPDEPADTQYF. The CDR3 nucleotides are TGCGCCAGCAGCCCAGATGAGCCTGCAGATACGCAGTATTTT.